This T cell receptor (beta chain) was sequenced in a study of blood T cell repertoires in COVID-19. Study-wide background: Specimens from acute and convalescent COVID-19 originated in the United States, Italy and Spain. In each case, the material was cDNA or gDNA derived from T cells, B-cell-depleted T cells, or PBMCs.

The data were produced by immunoSEQ multiplex PCR, yet TCRdb's version contains in-frame clones alone and is incomplete. The repertoire includes about 160,000 clones, roughly 80% of them detected once, and approximately 8% sits in the top ten. Germline-derived CDR1 and CDR2 are WSHSY and SAAADI. The CDR3 loop spans 14 amino acids. With 9 bases removed from V and 0 bases from J, the gap between germline ends came to 12 bases. The sample consisted of peripheral blood. The rearrangement uses TRBV10-2 and TRBJ2-1; no reliable D call. The origin of this receptor is a man in his sixties with acute or convalescent COVID-19. The CDR3 spells CASFVGLSYNEQFF. CDR3 coding DNA: TGCGCCAGTTTTGTGGGCCTCTCCTACAATGAGCAGTTCTTC.